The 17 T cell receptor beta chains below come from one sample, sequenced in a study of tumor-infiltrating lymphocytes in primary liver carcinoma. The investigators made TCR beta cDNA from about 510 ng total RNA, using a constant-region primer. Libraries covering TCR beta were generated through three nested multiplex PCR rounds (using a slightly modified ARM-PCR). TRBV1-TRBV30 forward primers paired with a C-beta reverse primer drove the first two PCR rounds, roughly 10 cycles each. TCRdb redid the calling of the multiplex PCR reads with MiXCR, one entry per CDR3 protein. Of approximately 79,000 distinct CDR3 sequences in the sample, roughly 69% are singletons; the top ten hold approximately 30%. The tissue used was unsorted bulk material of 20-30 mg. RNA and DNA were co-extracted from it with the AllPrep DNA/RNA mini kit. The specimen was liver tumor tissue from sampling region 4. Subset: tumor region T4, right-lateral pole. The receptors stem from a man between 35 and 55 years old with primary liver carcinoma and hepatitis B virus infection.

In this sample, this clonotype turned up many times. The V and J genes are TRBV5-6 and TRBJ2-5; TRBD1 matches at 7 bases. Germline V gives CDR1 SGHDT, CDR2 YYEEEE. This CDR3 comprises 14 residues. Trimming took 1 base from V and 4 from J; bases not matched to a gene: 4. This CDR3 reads CASSLTGVGETQYF. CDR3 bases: TGTGCCAGCAGCTTGACAGGGGTGGGAGAGACCCAGTACTTC.

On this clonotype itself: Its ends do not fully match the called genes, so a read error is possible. The CDR3 reads CASSYPPGVGNTGELFF. The CDR3 DNA sequence: TGTGCCAGTAGTTACCCCCCTGGCGTGGGGAACACCGGTGAGCTGTTTTTT. The chain employs TRBV6-5 and TRBJ2-2; D gene unclear. The germline gives CDR1 MNHEY, CDR2 SVGAGI. The CDR3 has 17 residues.

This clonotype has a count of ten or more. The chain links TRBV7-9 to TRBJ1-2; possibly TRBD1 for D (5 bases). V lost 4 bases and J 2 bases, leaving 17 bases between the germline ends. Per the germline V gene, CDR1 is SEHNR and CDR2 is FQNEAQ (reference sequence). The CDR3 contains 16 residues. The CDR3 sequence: CASSSITGTPNYGYTF. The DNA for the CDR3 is TGTGCCAGCAGCTCGATAACCGGGACTCCCAACTATGGCTACACCTTC.

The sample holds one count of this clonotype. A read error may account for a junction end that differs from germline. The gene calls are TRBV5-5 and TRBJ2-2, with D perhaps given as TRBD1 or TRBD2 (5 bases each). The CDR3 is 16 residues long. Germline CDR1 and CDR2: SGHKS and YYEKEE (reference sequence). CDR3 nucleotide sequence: TGTGCCAGCAGCTTGGAATCTACCTTAATGGCCAGGGAGCTGCTTTTT. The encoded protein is CASSLESTLMARELLF.

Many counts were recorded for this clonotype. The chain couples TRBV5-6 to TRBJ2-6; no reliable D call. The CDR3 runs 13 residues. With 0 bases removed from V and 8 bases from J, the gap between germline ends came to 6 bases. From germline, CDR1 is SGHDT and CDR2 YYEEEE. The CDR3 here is CASSLEGTNVLTF. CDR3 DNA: TGTGCCAGCAGCTTGGAAGGGACCAACGTCCTGACTTTC.

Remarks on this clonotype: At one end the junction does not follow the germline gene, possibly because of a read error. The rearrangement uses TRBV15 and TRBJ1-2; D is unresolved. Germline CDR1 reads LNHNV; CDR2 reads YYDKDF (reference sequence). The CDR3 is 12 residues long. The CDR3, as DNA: TGTGCCACCAGCAAGGCGGACTATGGCTACATCTTC. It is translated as CATSKADYGYIF.

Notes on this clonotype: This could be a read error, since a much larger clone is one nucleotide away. The CDR3 sequence is CAQMEPGF. The DNA for the CDR3 is TGTGCCCAGATGGAGCCTGGATTC. The V gene is TRBV30, the J gene TRBJ2-7; D is unclear. From germline, CDR1 is GTSNPN and CDR2 SVGIG (reference sequence). The length of the CDR3 is 8 residues.

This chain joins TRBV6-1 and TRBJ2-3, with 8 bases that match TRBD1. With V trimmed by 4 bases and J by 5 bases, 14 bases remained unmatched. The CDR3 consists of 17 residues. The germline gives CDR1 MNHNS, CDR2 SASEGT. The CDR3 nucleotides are TGTGCCAGCAGTGCCGGACAGGGAATAGCGAGGAGAGATACGCAGTATTTT. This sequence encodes CASSAGQGIARRDTQYF.

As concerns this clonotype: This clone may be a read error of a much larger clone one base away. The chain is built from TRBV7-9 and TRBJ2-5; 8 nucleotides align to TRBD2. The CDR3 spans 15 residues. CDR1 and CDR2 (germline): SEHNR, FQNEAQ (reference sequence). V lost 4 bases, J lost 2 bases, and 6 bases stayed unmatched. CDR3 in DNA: TGTGCCAGCAGCTCCGGGAGGGGTTGGCAAGAGACCCAGTACTTC. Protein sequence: CASSSGRGWQETQYF. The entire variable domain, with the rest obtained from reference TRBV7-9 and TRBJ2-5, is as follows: DTGVSQNPRHKITKRGQNVTFRCDPISEHNRLYWYRQTLGQGPEFLTYFQNEAQLEKSRLLSDRFSAERPKGSFSTLEIQRTEQGDSAMYLCASSSGRGWQETQYFGPGTRLLVL.

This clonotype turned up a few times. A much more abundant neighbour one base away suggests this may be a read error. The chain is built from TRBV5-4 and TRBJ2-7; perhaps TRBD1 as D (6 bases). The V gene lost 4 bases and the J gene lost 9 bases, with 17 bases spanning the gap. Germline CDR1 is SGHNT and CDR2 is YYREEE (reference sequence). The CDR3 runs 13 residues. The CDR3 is CASSRQGQVRQYF. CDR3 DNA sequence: TGTGCCAGCAGCAGGCAGGGGCAAGTTCGGCAGTACTTC.

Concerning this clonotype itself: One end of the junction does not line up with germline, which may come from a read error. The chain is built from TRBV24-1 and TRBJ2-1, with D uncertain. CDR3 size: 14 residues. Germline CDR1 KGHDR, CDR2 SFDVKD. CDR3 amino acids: CATSDRTVFNKQLF. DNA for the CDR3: TGTGCCACCAGTGATCGGACCGTCTTCAATAAGCAGTTATTC.

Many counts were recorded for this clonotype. The CDR3 here is CASSLDLADSTDTQYF. The CDR3 DNA reads TGTGCCAGCAGCTTGGATCTAGCGGATAGCACAGATACGCAGTATTTT. The genes are TRBV5-5 and TRBJ2-3; TRBD2 aligns across 7 bases. The V gene end was trimmed by 0 bases and the J gene end by 0 bases; junction bases not matched to a gene: 4. Germline V gives CDR1 SGHKS, CDR2 YYEKEE (reference sequence). CDR3 length equals 16 residues.

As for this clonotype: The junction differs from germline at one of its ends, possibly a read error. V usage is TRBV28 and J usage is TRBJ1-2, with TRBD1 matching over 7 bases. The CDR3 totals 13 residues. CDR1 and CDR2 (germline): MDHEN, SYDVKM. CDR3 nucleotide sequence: TGTGCCTGCAGTCCCGTAAACGACAGGGCCCTCACCTTC. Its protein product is CACSPVNDRALTF.

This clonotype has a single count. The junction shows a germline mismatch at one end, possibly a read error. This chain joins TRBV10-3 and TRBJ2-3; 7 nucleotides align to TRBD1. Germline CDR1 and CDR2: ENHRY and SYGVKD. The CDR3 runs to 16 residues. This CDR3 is CAISESKGAVGDMQYF. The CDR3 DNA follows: TGTGCCATCAGTGAGTCGAAGGGGGCCGTCGGAGATATGCAGTATTTT.

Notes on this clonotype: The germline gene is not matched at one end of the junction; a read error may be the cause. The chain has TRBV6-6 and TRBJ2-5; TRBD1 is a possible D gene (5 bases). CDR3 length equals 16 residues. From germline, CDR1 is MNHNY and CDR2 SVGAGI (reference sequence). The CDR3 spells CASSYLDGRASETQYF. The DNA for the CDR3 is TGTGCCAGCAGTTACCTCGATGGCAGGGCATCGGAGACCCAATACTTC.

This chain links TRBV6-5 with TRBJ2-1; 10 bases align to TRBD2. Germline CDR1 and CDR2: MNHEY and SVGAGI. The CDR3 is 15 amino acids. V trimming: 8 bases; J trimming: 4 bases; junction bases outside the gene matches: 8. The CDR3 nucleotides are TGTGCCAGCGGTCCGGGACTAGCGACATACAATGAGCAGTTCTTC. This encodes CASGPGLATYNEQFF.

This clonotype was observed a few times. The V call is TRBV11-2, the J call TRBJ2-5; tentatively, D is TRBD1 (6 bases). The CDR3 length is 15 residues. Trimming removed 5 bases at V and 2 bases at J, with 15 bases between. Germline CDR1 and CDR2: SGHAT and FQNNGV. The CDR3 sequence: CASSLTWTVQETQYF. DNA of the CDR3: TGTGCCAGCAGCCTAACCTGGACAGTTCAAGAGACCCAGTACTTC.